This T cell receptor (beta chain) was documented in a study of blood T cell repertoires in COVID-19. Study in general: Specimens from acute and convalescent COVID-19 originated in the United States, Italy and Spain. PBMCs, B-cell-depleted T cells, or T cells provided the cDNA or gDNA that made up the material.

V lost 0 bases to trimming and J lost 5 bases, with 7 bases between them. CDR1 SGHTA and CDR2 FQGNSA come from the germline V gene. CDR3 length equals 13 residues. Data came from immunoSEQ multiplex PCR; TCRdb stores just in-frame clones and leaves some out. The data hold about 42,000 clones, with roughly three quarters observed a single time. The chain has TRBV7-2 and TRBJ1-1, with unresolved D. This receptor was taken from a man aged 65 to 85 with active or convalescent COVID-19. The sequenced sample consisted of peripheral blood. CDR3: CASSLARWTEAFF. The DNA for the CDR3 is TGTGCCAGCAGCTTAGCGCGCTGGACTGAAGCTTTCTTT.